These 4 T cell receptor beta chains were sequenced from one sample in a study of cytomegalovirus exposure and HLA in healthy donors. This PCR relied on a set of 60 Vbeta primers and 13 Jbeta primers. Profiled with immunoSEQ multiplex PCR; TCRdb holds only in-frame clones, not every one. The table lists roughly 130,000 clones, more than 60% of them singletons. Sequenced sample: PBMCs. The receptors were sampled from a woman between 40 and 55 years old in good health and CMV-seropositive.

This chain links TRBV6-1 with TRBJ2-1; 8 nucleotides agree with TRBD2. The CDR3 length is 13 residues. Trimming removed 6 bases from V and 7 bases from J; junction bases left unmatched: 5. CDR1 is MNHNS and CDR2 is SASEGT in the germline V gene. CDR3 nucleotides: TGTGCCAGCAGGAGTAGCGGGGTAAATGAGCAGTTCTTC. The encoded protein is CASRSSGVNEQFF.

The chain is built from TRBV7-8 and TRBJ1-5; 8 bases align to TRBD1. The germline CDR1 and CDR2 sequences are SGHVS and FQNEAQ. V dropped 0 bases and J dropped 3; count of bases not matched to a gene: 1. This CDR3 comprises 15 residues. CDR3 coding DNA: TGTGCCAGCAGCTTAGCGGACAGGGACAATCAGCCCCAGCATTTT. Translated: CASSLADRDNQPQHF.

This rearrangement joins TRBV6-5 to TRBJ2-1, with 12 bases lining up with TRBD2. CDR3 length equals 15 residues. The V gene end was trimmed by 2 bases and the J gene end by 10 bases; junction bases not matched to a gene: 6. Germline loops: CDR1 MNHEY, CDR2 SVGAGI. CDR3 in DNA: TGTGCCAGCAGTTACAGGGGACTAGCGGGTGGCGAGCAGTTCTTC. Protein product: CASSYRGLAGGEQFF.

Written as DNA, the CDR3 is TGTGCCAGCAGTGAAGCGGCGGGGGGGGGCTCCTACGAGCAGTACTTC. Protein product: CASSEAAGGGSYEQYF. The rearrangement links TRBV6-1 to TRBJ2-7; TRBD2 matches 9 bases. The CDR3 contains 16 residues. Germline V gene sequence: CDR1 MNHNS, CDR2 SASEGT. The V gene end was trimmed by 0 bases and the J gene end by 0 bases; junction bases not matched to a gene: 3.